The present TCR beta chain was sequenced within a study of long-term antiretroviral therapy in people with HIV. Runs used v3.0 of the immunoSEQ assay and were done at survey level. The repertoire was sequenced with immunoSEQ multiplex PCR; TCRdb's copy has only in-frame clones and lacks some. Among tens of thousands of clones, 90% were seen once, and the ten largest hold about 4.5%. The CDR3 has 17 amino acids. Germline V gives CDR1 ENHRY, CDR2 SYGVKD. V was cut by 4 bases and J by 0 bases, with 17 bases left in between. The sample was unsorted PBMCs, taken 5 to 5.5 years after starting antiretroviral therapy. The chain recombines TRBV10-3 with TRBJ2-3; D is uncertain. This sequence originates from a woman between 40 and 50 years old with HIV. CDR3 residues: CAISAFGPDLSTDTQYF. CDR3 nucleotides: TGTGCCATCAGTGCCTTCGGTCCTGATCTTAGCACAGATACGCAGTATTTT.